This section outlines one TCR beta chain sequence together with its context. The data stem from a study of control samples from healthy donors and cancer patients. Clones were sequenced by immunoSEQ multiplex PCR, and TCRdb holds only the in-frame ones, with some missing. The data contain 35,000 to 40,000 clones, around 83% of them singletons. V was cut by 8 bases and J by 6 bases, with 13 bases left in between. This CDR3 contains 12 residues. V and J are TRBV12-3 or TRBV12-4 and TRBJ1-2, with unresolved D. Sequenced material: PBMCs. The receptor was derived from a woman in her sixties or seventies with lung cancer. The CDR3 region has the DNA TGTGCCAGCGGGCGGAGTGCGGATGGCTACACCTTC. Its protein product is CASGRSADGYTF.